These T cell receptor beta chains were read from a single sample in a study of T cell changes during pregnancy in multiple sclerosis. Profiling relied on immunoSEQ multiplex PCR, and the TCRdb table lists in-frame clones only, not all of them. The table has tens of thousands of clones, 80% to 95% seen once. Sequencing was performed on peripheral blood, taken in the first trimester of pregnancy. The source of these receptors is a female donor with multiple sclerosis, enrolled in a pregnancy study. The CDR3 runs from the conserved cysteine through the conserved F or W. The D gene is left open where the match is weak. Where a row states a size, it is once, few, many or the class of an expanded clone; other rows omit it.

d_gene: -; v_gene: TRBV14; j_gene: TRBJ2-1; abundance: once; CDR3aa: CASSQDWPDFRAGNEQFF; CDR3nt: TGTGCCAGCAGCCAAGATTGGCCCGACTTTAGGGCGGGAAATGAGCAGTTCTTC
d_gene: -; v_gene: TRBV7-9; j_gene: TRBJ2-1; abundance: -; CDR3aa: CASSWGSDSTPFF; CDR3nt: TGTGCCAGCAGCTGGGGCTCCGATTCTACCCCTTTCTTC
d_gene: TRBD1; v_gene: TRBV5-1; j_gene: TRBJ2-7; abundance: -; CDR3aa: CASSFGTVIYEQYF; CDR3nt: TGCGCCAGCAGCTTTGGGACAGTCATCTACGAGCAGTACTTC
d_gene: TRBD1; v_gene: TRBV9; j_gene: TRBJ1-1; abundance: -; CDR3aa: CASSPRTGWTTEAFF; CDR3nt: TGTGCCAGCAGCCCAAGGACAGGGTGGACGACTGAAGCTTTCTTT
d_gene: TRBD1; v_gene: TRBV18; j_gene: TRBJ2-3; abundance: -; CDR3aa: CASSPGQGARTQYF; CDR3nt: TGTGCCAGCTCACCGGGACAGGGGGCGCGTACGCAGTATTTT
d_gene: TRBD2; v_gene: TRBV4-2; j_gene: TRBJ2-1; abundance: -; CDR3aa: CASSNPRTSSYNEQFF; CDR3nt: TGTGCCAGCAGCAATCCGAGGACTAGCTCCTACAATGAGCAGTTCTTC
d_gene: -; v_gene: TRBV11-2; j_gene: TRBJ1-2; abundance: -; CDR3aa: CASRSGRGGRDYGYTF; CDR3nt: TGTGCCAGCAGATCCGGTCGCGGGGGAAGGGACTATGGCTACACCTTC
d_gene: -; v_gene: TRBV7-2; j_gene: TRBJ2-7; abundance: -; CDR3aa: CASSLQRYEQYF; CDR3nt: TGTGCCAGCAGCTTACAGAGGTACGAGCAGTACTTC
d_gene: TRBD2; v_gene: TRBV5-4; j_gene: TRBJ2-3; abundance: -; CDR3aa: CASSSRTSAYTDTQYF; CDR3nt: TGTGCCAGCAGCTCACGGACTAGCGCCTACACAGATACGCAGTATTTT
d_gene: -; v_gene: TRBV5-4; j_gene: TRBJ1-1; abundance: -; CDR3aa: CASSLAGGQVINTEEAFF; CDR3nt: TGTGCCAGCAGCTTGGCTGGGGGCCAGGTTATTAACACTGAGGAAGCTTTCTTT
d_gene: TRBD2; v_gene: TRBV28; j_gene: TRBJ2-7; abundance: once; CDR3aa: CASTPGGYEQYF; CDR3nt: TGTGCCAGCACCCCCGGGGGGTACGAGCAGTACTTC
d_gene: -; v_gene: TRBV7-2; j_gene: TRBJ1-6; abundance: -; CDR3aa: CASSLPPYSPLHF; CDR3nt: TGTGCCAGCAGCTTACCCCCTTATTCACCCCTCCACTTT
d_gene: TRBD1; v_gene: TRBV30; j_gene: TRBJ1-4; abundance: -; CDR3aa: CALTRGAREKLFF; CDR3nt: TGTGCCTTGACCAGGGGGGCGAGAGAAAAACTGTTTTTT
d_gene: -; v_gene: TRBV7-8; j_gene: TRBJ1-2; abundance: -; CDR3aa: CASSNSGDTDGYTF; CDR3nt: TGTGCCAGCTCAAATAGCGGGGACACAGATGGCTACACCTTC
d_gene: -; v_gene: TRBV13; j_gene: TRBJ2-2; abundance: -; CDR3aa: CASSLSGATGELFF; CDR3nt: TGTGCCAGCAGCTTATCAGGGGCCACCGGGGAGCTGTTTTTT
d_gene: -; v_gene: TRBV6-1; j_gene: TRBJ2-6; abundance: -; CDR3aa: CASSEQRLGANVLTF; CDR3nt: TGTGCCAGCAGTGAACAAAGACTGGGGGCCAACGTCCTGACTTTC
d_gene: -; v_gene: TRBV7-9; j_gene: TRBJ2-5; abundance: once; CDR3aa: CASSRGVVAQETQYF; CDR3nt: TGTGCCAGCAGCCGAGGAGTAGTTGCCCAAGAGACCCAGTACTTC
d_gene: -; v_gene: TRBV27; j_gene: TRBJ1-1; abundance: -; CDR3aa: CASSSTGRNTEAFF; CDR3nt: TGTGCCAGCAGTTCTACAGGGCGGAACACTGAAGCTTTCTTT
d_gene: TRBD1; v_gene: TRBV14; j_gene: TRBJ1-1; abundance: -; CDR3aa: CASSPTGTALTFFTEAFF; CDR3nt: TGTGCCAGCAGCCCGACCGGGACAGCCCTGACATTTTTCACTGAAGCTTTCTTT
d_gene: TRBD1; v_gene: TRBV7-3; j_gene: TRBJ1-1; abundance: once; CDR3aa: CASSGGSGQGKGEAFF; CDR3nt: TGTGCCAGCAGCGGAGGGTCAGGACAGGGGAAAGGTGAAGCTTTCTTT
d_gene: TRBD1; v_gene: TRBV4-1; j_gene: TRBJ1-5; abundance: -; CDR3aa: CASSPGGFNQPQHF; CDR3nt: TGCGCCAGCAGCCCAGGGGGCTTCAATCAGCCCCAGCATTTT
d_gene: TRBD2; v_gene: TRBV5-1; j_gene: TRBJ2-1; abundance: -; CDR3aa: CASSLVLAGGNNEQFF; CDR3nt: TGCGCCAGCAGCTTGGTACTAGCGGGGGGGAACAATGAGCAGTTCTTC
d_gene: -; v_gene: TRBV27; j_gene: TRBJ2-4; abundance: -; CDR3aa: CASSGQSKNIQYF; CDR3nt: TGTGCCAGCAGCGGTCAATCAAAAAACATTCAGTACTTC
d_gene: TRBD1; v_gene: TRBV6-5; j_gene: TRBJ1-1; abundance: -; CDR3aa: CASSYVSFSGQLEAFF; CDR3nt: TGTGCCAGCAGTTACGTAAGTTTCTCGGGACAGTTGGAAGCTTTCTTT
d_gene: TRBD1; v_gene: TRBV7-3; j_gene: TRBJ1-6; abundance: -; CDR3aa: CASSFGQGGSPLHF; CDR3nt: TGTGCCAGCAGCTTCGGACAGGGAGGATCACCCCTCCACTTT
d_gene: -; v_gene: TRBV4-1; j_gene: TRBJ1-2; abundance: -; CDR3aa: CASSQVTLANYGYTF; CDR3nt: TGCGCCAGCAGCCAAGTGACATTGGCTAACTATGGCTACACCTTC
d_gene: TRBD1; v_gene: TRBV19; j_gene: TRBJ1-2; abundance: -; CDR3aa: CASHPGQGAGGYTF; CDR3nt: TGTGCCAGTCACCCGGGACAGGGGGCTGGGGGCTACACCTTC
d_gene: TRBD1; v_gene: TRBV23-1; j_gene: TRBJ2-3; abundance: -; CDR3aa: CASSPGDREAADTQYF; CDR3nt: TGCGCCAGCAGTCCCGGGGACAGGGAGGCGGCAGATACGCAGTATTTT
d_gene: TRBD1; v_gene: TRBV9; j_gene: TRBJ2-6; abundance: -; CDR3aa: CASSPHLRQGTWGANVLTF; CDR3nt: TGTGCCAGCAGCCCACACCTCCGACAGGGGACGTGGGGGGCCAACGTCCTGACTTTC
d_gene: -; v_gene: TRBV27; j_gene: TRBJ1-1; abundance: -; CDR3aa: CASSLSGRREAFF; CDR3nt: TGTGCCAGCAGTTTATCGGGGCGGCGTGAAGCTTTCTTT
d_gene: -; v_gene: TRBV28; j_gene: TRBJ2-1; abundance: -; CDR3aa: CASSTVPRDEQFF; CDR3nt: TGTGCCAGCAGTACGGTCCCCAGGGATGAGCAGTTCTTC
d_gene: -; v_gene: TRBV7-8; j_gene: TRBJ1-2; abundance: -; CDR3aa: CASTKGGIGDYGYTF; CDR3nt: TGTGCCAGCACCAAGGGGGGGATCGGGGACTATGGCTACACCTTC
d_gene: -; v_gene: TRBV12-5; j_gene: TRBJ1-1; abundance: -; CDR3aa: CASRAGGRADTEAFF; CDR3nt: TGTGCTAGTCGGGCGGGGGGCCGGGCTGACACTGAAGCTTTCTTT
d_gene: TRBD2; v_gene: TRBV7-9; j_gene: TRBJ2-7; abundance: -; CDR3aa: CASTPAGGHEQYF; CDR3nt: TGTGCCAGCACCCCAGCGGGGGGCCACGAGCAGTACTTC
d_gene: TRBD2; v_gene: TRBV5-1; j_gene: TRBJ2-5; abundance: once; CDR3aa: CASSLPRPSGKETQYF; CDR3nt: TGCGCCAGCAGCCTCCCGCGGCCTAGCGGGAAAGAGACCCAGTACTTC
d_gene: -; v_gene: TRBV2; j_gene: TRBJ1-2; abundance: -; CDR3aa: CATPGGADGYTF; CDR3nt: TGTGCCACTCCAGGCGGGGCAGATGGCTACACCTTC
d_gene: -; v_gene: TRBV5-1; j_gene: TRBJ2-7; abundance: -; CDR3aa: CASTRTGYGYEQYF; CDR3nt: TGCGCCAGCACCCGGACGGGGTACGGCTACGAGCAGTACTTC
d_gene: -; v_gene: TRBV9; j_gene: TRBJ1-3; abundance: -; CDR3aa: CASSANRDTLSGNTIYF; CDR3nt: TGTGCCAGCAGCGCAAACCGGGACACACTTTCTGGAAACACCATATATTTT
d_gene: TRBD1; v_gene: TRBV5-1; j_gene: TRBJ1-4; abundance: -; CDR3aa: CASSQRQGNEKLFF; CDR3nt: TGCGCCAGCAGTCAAAGACAGGGGAATGAAAAACTGTTTTTT
d_gene: -; v_gene: TRBV7-3; j_gene: TRBJ1-4; abundance: -; CDR3aa: CASSLRGSPNEKLFF; CDR3nt: TGTGCCAGCAGCTTACGCGGGTCCCCTAATGAAAAACTGTTTTTT
d_gene: -; v_gene: TRBV4-3; j_gene: TRBJ1-1; abundance: once; CDR3aa: CASSQGGVHAEAFF; CDR3nt: TGCGCCAGCAGCCAAGGGGGAGTTCACGCTGAAGCTTTCTTT
d_gene: -; v_gene: TRBV25-1; j_gene: TRBJ2-4; abundance: -; CDR3aa: CASSDPFPGGNIQYF; CDR3nt: TGTGCCAGCAGTGACCCTTTCCCCGGGGGAAACATTCAGTACTTC
d_gene: TRBD1; v_gene: TRBV19; j_gene: TRBJ2-7; abundance: -; CDR3aa: CASRESGTGIYEQYF; CDR3nt: TGTGCCAGTCGAGAATCCGGGACAGGGATCTACGAGCAGTACTTC
d_gene: -; v_gene: TRBV19; j_gene: TRBJ1-5; abundance: -; CDR3aa: CASSSGTHNQPQHF; CDR3nt: TGTGCCAGCTCCTCCGGGACACACAATCAGCCCCAGCATTTT
d_gene: TRBD1; v_gene: TRBV6-5; j_gene: TRBJ2-2; abundance: once; CDR3aa: CASSSTGGWAGELFF; CDR3nt: TGTGCCAGCAGTTCTACAGGGGGCTGGGCCGGGGAGCTGTTTTTT
d_gene: -; v_gene: TRBV9; j_gene: TRBJ2-1; abundance: -; CDR3aa: CASSVTPAGRVTEQFF; CDR3nt: TGTGCCAGCAGCGTAACGCCCGCGGGTAGGGTGACTGAGCAGTTCTTC
d_gene: -; v_gene: TRBV2; j_gene: TRBJ2-6; abundance: -; CDR3aa: CASSEVKPGGYSMRSSGANVLTF; CDR3nt: TGTGCCAGCAGTGAAGTAAAACCCGGGGGTTACAGTATGAGATCCTCTGGGGCCAACGTCCTGACTTTC
d_gene: -; v_gene: TRBV5-1; j_gene: TRBJ1-1; abundance: -; CDR3aa: CASSPGPRGGVTEAFF; CDR3nt: TGCGCCAGCAGCCCGGGACCTAGGGGGGGAGTCACTGAAGCTTTCTTT
d_gene: -; v_gene: TRBV9; j_gene: TRBJ2-3; abundance: -; CDR3aa: CASSGRLGTQYF; CDR3nt: TGTGCCAGCAGCGGAAGACTAGGTACGCAGTATTTT
d_gene: TRBD1; v_gene: TRBV5-5; j_gene: TRBJ2-6; abundance: once; CDR3aa: CASSVTGTGANVLTF; CDR3nt: TGTGCCAGCAGCGTGACAGGGACTGGGGCCAACGTCCTGACTTTC
d_gene: -; v_gene: TRBV14; j_gene: TRBJ1-2; abundance: -; CDR3aa: CASSARGGGYGYTF; CDR3nt: TGTGCCAGCAGCGCAAGGGGTGGCGGCTATGGCTACACCTTC
d_gene: -; v_gene: TRBV6-1; j_gene: TRBJ2-4; abundance: -; CDR3aa: CASRGDSNRIQYF; CDR3nt: TGTGCCTCCCGAGGTGACAGTAATCGCATTCAGTACTTC
d_gene: -; v_gene: TRBV25-1; j_gene: TRBJ2-3; abundance: once; CDR3aa: CASSELEGTDTQYF; CDR3nt: TGTGCCAGCAGTGAATTGGAGGGCACAGATACGCAGTATTTT
d_gene: -; v_gene: TRBV6-5; j_gene: TRBJ1-1; abundance: -; CDR3aa: CASSYVDRTNTEAFF; CDR3nt: TGTGCCAGCAGTTATGTCGACAGGACGAACACTGAAGCTTTCTTT
d_gene: -; v_gene: TRBV11-2; j_gene: TRBJ1-1; abundance: once; CDR3aa: CASSPPTVNTEAFF; CDR3nt: TGTGCCAGCAGCCCCCCGACAGTGAACACTGAAGCTTTCTTT
d_gene: -; v_gene: TRBV10-3; j_gene: TRBJ2-1; abundance: -; CDR3aa: CAISPIADLTYNEQFF; CDR3nt: TGTGCCATCAGCCCCATAGCGGATTTAACCTACAATGAGCAGTTCTTC
d_gene: -; v_gene: TRBV7-2; j_gene: TRBJ1-3; abundance: -; CDR3aa: CASSSRDSGGSGNTIYF; CDR3nt: TGTGCCAGCAGCTCCCGGGACTCCGGCGGCTCTGGAAACACCATATATTTT